The clone carrying this T cell receptor (beta chain) occurred a few times. The sample is drawn from a study of T cells after yellow fever vaccination. TCRdb analysed the 5' RACE reads with MiXCR anew, one entry per CDR3 protein. The data show under 600,000 distinct CDR3 sequences, roughly a fifth seen once. J was trimmed by 7 bases and V by 2 bases; bases with no gene match: 6. The CDR3 is 15 residues long. Germline V gives CDR1 LNHDA, CDR2 SQIVND (reference sequence). The chain is built from TRBV19 and TRBJ2-7; 12 positions match TRBD1. This TCR was sampled from a man between 18 and 35 years old who received the YFV17D yellow fever vaccine. This specimen consisted of PBMCs, obtained less than 25 days after the first yellow fever vaccination. The CDR3 DNA reads TGTGCCAGTAGTATACCGGGACAGGGGGCCCGAGAGCAGTACTTC. Translating gives CASSIPGQGAREQYF.